This passage covers 2 T cell receptor beta chains from one sample sequenced in a study of cytomegalovirus exposure and HLA in healthy donors. Vbeta (60) and Jbeta (13) primers were used in the PCR. TCRdb's copy holds only in-frame clones and misses some; the assay was immunoSEQ multiplex PCR. The sample holds about 97,000 clones, about 74% seen once. The sample taken for sequencing was PBMCs. All receptors derive from a male donor in good health and CMV-seropositive.

CDR3 sequence: CASSLGGLAGVNEQFF. Written as DNA, the CDR3 is TGTGCCAGCAGTTTAGGTGGGCTAGCGGGAGTCAATGAGCAGTTCTTC. This sequence joins TRBV28 and TRBJ2-1; 10 nucleotides agree with TRBD2. The CDR3 loop spans 16 amino acids. After removal of 2 bases from V and 6 bases from J, the junction contained 7 bases not matched to a gene. CDR1 and CDR2 (germline): MDHEN, SYDVKM.

The chain recombines TRBV11-2 with TRBJ2-1, with D maybe TRBD2 (6 bases). V was shortened by 3 bases and J by 10 bases, with 19 bases between the two germline ends. Germline V gene sequence: CDR1 SGHAT, CDR2 FQNNGV. This CDR3 spans 15 amino acids. The CDR3: CASSFRTSGSGEQFF. Written as DNA, the CDR3 is TGTGCCAGCAGCTTTCGGACAAGCGGGTCAGGAGAGCAGTTCTTC.